This T cell receptor beta chain was sequenced during a study of blood T cell repertoires in COVID-19. Across the whole study: The analysed material was cDNA or gDNA that came from T cells, B-cell-depleted T cells, or PBMCs.

Original data processing: Estimation of nucleated cell counts was performed using reference gene primer amplification. The repertoire was sequenced with immunoSEQ multiplex PCR; TCRdb's copy has only in-frame clones and lacks some. That table is the source of V, J and clone size, and D and trimming were worked out from the DNA. Counted here are under 200,000 clones, around 90% occurring once; the ten biggest clones make up 0.53%. Trimming took 5 bases from V and 0 from J; bases not matched to a gene: 14. The CDR3 is made up of 19 amino acids. Germline values: CDR1 LNHDA, CDR2 SQIVND (reference sequence).

The chain employs TRBV19 and TRBJ2-7; 12 bases align to TRBD2. Specimen: peripheral blood. This receptor was obtained from a man in his forties or fifties with acute or convalescent COVID-19. This CDR3 is CASSLQGLAGHPTSYEQYF. In DNA, the CDR3 is TGTGCCAGTAGTCTCCAAGGACTAGCGGGACACCCAACCTCCTACGAGCAGTACTTC. Filled out from reference TRBV19 and TRBJ2-7, the complete variable domain reads DGGITQSPKYLFRKEGQNVTLSCEQNLNHDAMYWYRQDPGQGLRLIYYSQIVNDFQKGDIAEGYSVSREKKESFPLTVTSAQKNPTAFYLCASSLQGLAGHPTSYEQYFGPGTRLTVT.